This TCR beta chain was observed in a study of T-cell memory formation after mild COVID-19. Notes on this clonotype: Its target is unknown.

Constant-segment primers and 5'RACE yielded cDNA libraries for TCR alpha and TCR beta, each carrying sample barcodes and UMIs. One entry per CDR3 protein, called by TCRdb with MiXCR from the 5' RACE reads. The profile covers around 340,000 distinct CDR3 sequences, with approximately 15% appearing a single time and around a fifth taken by the ten largest. The V end was cut by 1 base, the J end by 2 bases, with 15 bases between. CDR1 is LGHNT and CDR2 is FRNRAP in the germline V gene. The CDR3 is 17 amino acids. Study-wide results and limits: Pre-infection memory already had some responding clones, implying cross-reactive memory joined.

The genes are TRBV12-5 and TRBJ2-1; TRBD2 might be the D (5 bases). The sample taken for sequencing was PBMCs or a T cell subset sorted from them (not recorded which). This TCR came from a man between 18 and 29 years old who had mild COVID-19 (a few samples of this study predate the infection). Cell type and time point are not known. Written as DNA, the CDR3 is TGTGCTAGTGGTTTGGGGCGGGCAGCCGGCCCCTACAATGAGCAGTTCTTC. It encodes CASGLGRAAGPYNEQFF.